The 7 T cell receptor beta chains given below trace back to one sample, sequenced in a study of neurological immune-mediated disorders. TCRdb re-called the 5' RACE reads through MiXCR, storing one row per CDR3 protein. The sample has about 90,000 distinct CDR3 sequences, roughly an eighth seen once. As to time point: longitudinal time-point 2. The sample comprised PBMCs. All receptors derive from a female donor with HTLV-1-associated myelopathy (HAM/TSP).

The table lists this clonotype with many counts. The chain is built from TRBV5-1 and TRBJ2-5, with 11 bases fitting TRBD1. This CDR3 contains 16 residues. V shed 2 bases, J shed 7 bases, and the junction held 10 bases outside the gene matches. CDR1 SGHRS and CDR2 YFSETQ come from the germline V gene. This CDR3 is CASSLRSGTGGVTQYF. CDR3 bases: TGCGCCAGCAGCTTAAGGTCCGGGACAGGGGGAGTGACCCAGTACTTC.

The V call is TRBV7-9, the J call TRBJ1-2, with TRBD1 as a possible D gene (5 bases). Germline values: CDR1 SEHNR, CDR2 FQNEAQ (reference sequence). The length of the CDR3 is 16 residues. The V gene lost 5 bases and the J gene lost 3 bases, with 19 bases spanning the gap. The CDR3 nucleotides are TGTGCCAGCAGCCCCCTCCGGGGGAGGGAAGACTATGGCTACACCTTC. Translation: CASSPLRGREDYGYTF.

This clonotype was detected ten times or more. The chain links TRBV5-1 to TRBJ2-5; weak D call: TRBD1 (6 bases). This CDR3 spans 13 amino acids. The V end was cut by 2 bases, the J end by 5 bases, with 10 bases between. Germline-derived CDR1 and CDR2 are SGHRS and YFSETQ. DNA for the CDR3: TGCGCCAGCAGCTTTACAGGGTCGGAGACCCAGTACTTC. Its protein product is CASSFTGSETQYF.

This chain uses TRBV24-1 with TRBJ2-1; 8 bases align to TRBD1. V trimming: 2 bases; J trimming: 0 bases; junction bases outside the gene matches: 2. The CDR3 loop spans 16 amino acids. Per the germline V gene, CDR1 is KGHDR and CDR2 is SFDVKD. CDR3 nucleotide sequence: TGTGCCACCAGTGATTCGACAGGGGACTCCTACAATGAGCAGTTCTTC. Its translation: CATSDSTGDSYNEQFF.

This clonotype was recorded at least ten times. The V and J genes are TRBV7-7 and TRBJ2-2; D ambiguous. This CDR3 region has 14 residues. Germline values: CDR1 SSHAT, CDR2 FNYEAQ (reference sequence). V lost 7 bases and J lost 2, with 11 bases in between. Written as DNA, the CDR3 is TGTGCCAGCACCAGGAACAGTAACACCGGGGAGCTGTTTTTT. Amino acids: CASTRNSNTGELFF.

This clonotype was detected many times. The chain employs TRBV7-9 and TRBJ1-6; D possibly corresponds to TRBD1 (5 bases). V gave up 5 bases and J gave up 6 bases, with 29 bases separating them. Germline V lookup: CDR1 SEHNR, CDR2 FQNEAQ (reference sequence). This CDR3 comprises 20 residues. This CDR3 is CASSPDRGITGIDVNSPLHF. CDR3 in DNA: TGTGCCAGCAGCCCGGATAGGGGAATCACGGGGATTGATGTTAATTCACCCCTCCACTTT.

This clonotype was seen many times. J is TRBJ2-5 and V is TRBV12-3 or TRBV12-4; perhaps TRBD2 as D (7 bases). V shed 6 bases and J shed 3 bases, with 11 bases lying between them. There are 13 residues in the CDR3. The CDR3: CASSQGREETQYF. The CDR3 DNA sequence: TGTGCCAGCAGCCAGGGGAGGGAAGAGACCCAGTACTTC.